Each of the 15 T cell receptor beta chains below was sequenced from the same sample in a study of blood T cell repertoires in COVID-19. The table came from immunoSEQ multiplex PCR; TCRdb's copy has only in-frame clones and leaves some out. The sample consists of a few hundred thousand clones, 87% of them appearing once. Sequenced input: PBMCs or T cells enriched from blood (not recorded which). The receptors come from a man aged 40-49 years in a cohort exposed to, infected with or recovered from COVID-19 (not recorded which).

The rearrangement links TRBV4-2 to TRBJ2-2; no clear D gene. This CDR3 has 16 residues. Trimming pared 1 base from V and 3 bases from J, leaving 12 bases between. Germline CDR1 reads LGHNA; CDR2 reads YNFKEQ. The CDR3 sequence: CASSQGVSRDTGELFF. The CDR3 DNA sequence: TGTGCCAGCAGCCAAGGTGTCTCTCGGGACACCGGGGAGCTGTTTTTT.

V and J are TRBV6-2 or TRBV6-3 and TRBJ2-5; no clear D. Germline CDR1 is MNHEY and CDR2 is SVGEGT. Trimming took off 2 bases at V and 1 base at J, with 14 bases between the two ends. The length of the CDR3 is 16 residues. The CDR3 here is CASSYAQAPSQETQYF. The CDR3 DNA is TGTGCCAGCAGTTACGCGCAGGCCCCCTCCCAAGAGACCCAGTACTTC.

The V gene is TRBV6-5, the J gene TRBJ1-4; D is possibly TRBD1 (5 bases). CDR3 length equals 14 residues. The germline V gene has CDR1 MNHEY and CDR2 SVGAGI. The ends were cut back, 7 bases at V and 6 bases at J, with 15 bases in the middle. CDR3 in DNA: TGTGCCAGCAAAATGTTGGGGGGTGATGAAAAACTGTTTTTT. Translating gives CASKMLGGDEKLFF.

The CDR3 DNA is TGTGCCAGCAGCTTAACTAGCGGATCGAACACCGGGGAGCTGTTTTTT. Its protein is CASSLTSGSNTGELFF. This chain links TRBV7-2 with TRBJ2-2; 8 bases agree with TRBD2. Unmatched junction bases numbered 2, after V lost 2 bases and J lost 0 bases. The germline V gene encodes CDR1 SGHTA and CDR2 FQGNSA. The CDR3 is 16 amino acids.

Comments on this clone: Other DNA sequences within the sample encode an identical CDR3. The rearrangement joins TRBV30 to TRBJ1-3, with D possibly TRBD1 on 5 matching bases. Trimming left V 2 bases short and J 4 bases short, with 12 bases between. CDR1 is GTSNPN, CDR2 SVGIG, per germline (reference sequence). This CDR3 spans 14 amino acids. In DNA, the CDR3 is TGTGCCTGGAGTCAGGCCGGGGGAGGAAACACCATATATTTT. Translated, it gives CAWSQAGGGNTIYF.

This chain joins TRBV19 and TRBJ2-1, with TRBD2 matching 8 bases. The CDR3 spans 14 residues. Germline assignment: CDR1 LNHDA and CDR2 SQIVND (reference sequence). J was trimmed by 2 bases and V by 4 bases; bases with no gene match: 1. CDR3 sequence (DNA): TGTGCCAGTAGTAGGGGACTAGCCTACAATGAGCAGTTCTTC. This translates into CASSRGLAYNEQFF. The entire variable domain, with the rest obtained from reference TRBV19 and TRBJ2-1, is as follows: DGGITQSPKYLFRKEGQNVTLSCEQNLNHDAMYWYRQDPGQGLRLIYYSQIVNDFQKGDIAEGYSVSREKKESFPLTVTSAQKNPTAFYLCASSRGLAYNEQFFGPGTRLTVL.

The rearrangement links TRBV7-9 to TRBJ2-5; the match to TRBD2 covers 8 bases. Trimming at V came to 0 bases and at J to 5 bases, leaving 2 bases not matched to a gene. CDR3 length equals 14 residues. CDR1 and CDR2 from the germline V gene are SEHNR and FQNEAQ (reference sequence). The CDR3 here is CASSLASGVETQYF. CDR3 nucleotide sequence: TGTGCCAGCAGCTTAGCTAGCGGGGTGGAGACCCAGTACTTC.

This chain links TRBV6-4 with TRBJ2-2, with 7 bases fitting TRBD2. The CDR3 has 14 residues. Trimming cost V 6 bases and J 2 bases; bases outside gene matches: 3. Germline V gene data show CDR1 as MRHNA and CDR2 as SNTAGT. The CDR3 protein is CASSLAVNTGELFF. Here the CDR3 DNA reads TGTGCCAGCAGCCTAGCGGTTAACACCGGGGAGCTGTTTTTT.

This chain connects TRBV19 to TRBJ2-1; tentatively, D is TRBD1 (6 bases). V shed 5 bases and J shed 3 bases, with 14 bases lying between them. The CDR3 is 15 amino acids. Germline V gives CDR1 LNHDA, CDR2 SQIVND (reference sequence). The CDR3 loop is CASSPQGGNYNEQFF. As DNA, the CDR3 is TGTGCCAGTAGTCCTCAAGGGGGAAACTACAATGAGCAGTTCTTC.

The V gene is TRBV6-5, the J gene TRBJ1-2; D remains ambiguous. V was clipped by 5 bases and J by 0 bases, with 7 bases between them. The CDR3 runs 13 residues. In germline, CDR1 is MNHEY, CDR2 SVGAGI. This chain's CDR3 is CASSKLANYGYTF. CDR3 bases: TGTGCCAGCAGTAAACTCGCTAACTATGGCTACACCTTC.

The chain has TRBV29-1 and TRBJ2-7; D is ambiguous. Germline assignment: CDR1 SQVTM and CDR2 ANQGSEA. This CDR3 has 13 amino acids. V lost 5 bases and J lost 0, with 11 bases in between. Here the CDR3 DNA reads TGCAGCGTTACGTCAGAAAGCTCCTACGAGCAGTACTTC. It specifies CSVTSESSYEQYF.

The J gene is TRBJ2-7, the V gene TRBV3-1 (or the pseudogene TRBV3-2); 12 nucleotides align to TRBD2. The CDR3 length is 15 residues. The V segment lost 4 bases and the J segment 3 bases; nucleotides outside the gene matches: 4. Looked up from germline, CDR1 is LGHDT and CDR2 is YNNKEL (reference sequence). CDR3 in amino acids: CASSPGLAGLYEQYF. CDR3 nucleotide sequence: TGTGCCAGCAGCCCGGGACTAGCGGGCCTCTACGAGCAGTACTTC.

This clone appeared a few times. The chain employs TRBV2 and TRBJ2-1, with 7 bases matching TRBD2. CDR3 size: 13 residues. The junction had 6 bases not matched to a gene; V was cut back by 4 bases and J by 9 bases. The V gene's germline CDR1 is SNHLY and CDR2 FYNNEI. This CDR3 reads CASSGLADVEQFF. CDR3 nucleotides: TGTGCCAGCAGTGGACTAGCAGACGTTGAGCAGTTCTTC.

This clone came up once. The genes are TRBV21-1 and TRBJ2-1; the D call of TRBD1 is as the table states it, not checked on the DNA. TRBV21-1 is flagged as a pseudogene. The CDR3 has 14 residues. CDR3 DNA: TGTGCCAGCAGCAAGAGACAGGGGGCATGGGAGCAGTTCTTC. Amino acid sequence: CASSKRQGAWEQFF.

The chain combines TRBV3-1 (or the pseudogene TRBV3-2) with TRBJ2-1; TRBD2 aligns across 16 bases. This CDR3 has 17 amino acids. J was trimmed by 6 bases and V by 1 base; bases with no gene match: 3. CDR1 LGHDT and CDR2 YNNKEL come from the germline V gene (reference sequence). The CDR3 region is CASSQVGTSGRGNEQFF. CDR3 DNA sequence: TGTGCCAGCAGCCAAGTCGGGACTAGCGGGAGGGGCAATGAGCAGTTCTTC.